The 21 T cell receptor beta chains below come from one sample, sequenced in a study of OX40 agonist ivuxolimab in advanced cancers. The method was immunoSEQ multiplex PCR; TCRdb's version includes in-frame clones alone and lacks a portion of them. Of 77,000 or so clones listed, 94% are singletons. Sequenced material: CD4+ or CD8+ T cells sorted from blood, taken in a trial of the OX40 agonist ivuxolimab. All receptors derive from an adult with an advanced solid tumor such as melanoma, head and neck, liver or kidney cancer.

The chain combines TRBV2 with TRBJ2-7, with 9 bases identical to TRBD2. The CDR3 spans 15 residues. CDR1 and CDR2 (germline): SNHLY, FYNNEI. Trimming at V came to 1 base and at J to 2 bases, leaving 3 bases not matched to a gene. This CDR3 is CASSEGASGAYEQYF. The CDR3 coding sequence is TGTGCCAGCAGTGAAGGTGCTAGCGGGGCCTACGAGCAGTACTTC.

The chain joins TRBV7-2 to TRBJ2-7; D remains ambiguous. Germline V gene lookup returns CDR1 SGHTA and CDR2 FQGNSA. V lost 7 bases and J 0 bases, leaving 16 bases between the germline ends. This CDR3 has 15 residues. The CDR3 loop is CASTQATASSYEQYF. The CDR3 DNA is TGTGCCAGCACCCAGGCCACGGCAAGCTCCTACGAGCAGTACTTC.

This CDR3 reads CASSLGWVGTSYEQYF. The CDR3 nucleotides are TGTGCCAGCAGCCTAGGGTGGGTAGGGACAAGCTACGAGCAGTACTTC. V usage is TRBV11-2 and J usage is TRBJ2-7; D perhaps matches TRBD1 (6 bases). The germline gives CDR1 SGHAT, CDR2 FQNNGV. V was trimmed by 5 bases and J by 3 bases, leaving 20 bases between them. The CDR3 runs 16 residues.

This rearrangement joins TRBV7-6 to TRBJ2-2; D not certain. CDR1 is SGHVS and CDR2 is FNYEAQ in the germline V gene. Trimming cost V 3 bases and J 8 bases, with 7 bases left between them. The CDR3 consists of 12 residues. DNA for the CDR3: TGTGCCAGCAGCTTTCGTGGTGGGGAGCTGTTTTTT. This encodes CASSFRGGELFF.

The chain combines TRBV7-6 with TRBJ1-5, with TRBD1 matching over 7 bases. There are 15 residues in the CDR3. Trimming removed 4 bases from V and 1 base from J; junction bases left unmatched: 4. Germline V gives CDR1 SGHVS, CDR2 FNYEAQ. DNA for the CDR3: TGTGCCAGCAGCTCCATGACAGGGAGCAATCAGCCCCAGCATTTT. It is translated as CASSSMTGSNQPQHF. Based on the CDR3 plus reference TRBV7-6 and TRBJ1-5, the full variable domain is GAGVSQSPRYKVTKRGQDVALRCDPISGHVSLYWYRQALGQGPEFLTYFNYEAQQDKSGLPNDRFSAERPEGSISTLTIQRTEQRDSAMYRCASSSMTGSNQPQHFGDGTRLSIL.

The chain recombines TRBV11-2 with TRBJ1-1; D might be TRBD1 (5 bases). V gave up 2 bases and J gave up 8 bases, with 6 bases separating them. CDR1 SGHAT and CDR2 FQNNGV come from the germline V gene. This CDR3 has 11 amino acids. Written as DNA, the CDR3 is TGTGCCAGCAGCTTACGGACAGAAGCTTTCTTT. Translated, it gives CASSLRTEAFF.

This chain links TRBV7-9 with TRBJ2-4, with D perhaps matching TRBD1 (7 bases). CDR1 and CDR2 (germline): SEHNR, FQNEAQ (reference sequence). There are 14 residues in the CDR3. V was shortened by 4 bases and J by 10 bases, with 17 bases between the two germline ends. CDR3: CASSSEGALGIQYF. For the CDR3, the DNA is TGTGCCAGCAGCTCGGAGGGGGCGCTTGGGATTCAGTACTTC.

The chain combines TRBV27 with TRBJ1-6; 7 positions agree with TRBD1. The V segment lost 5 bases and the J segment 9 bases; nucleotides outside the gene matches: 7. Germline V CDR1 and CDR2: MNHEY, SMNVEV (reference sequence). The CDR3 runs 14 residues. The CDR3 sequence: CASSQRGLGSPLHF. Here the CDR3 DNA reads TGTGCCAGCAGTCAAAGGGGGCTGGGTTCACCCCTCCACTTT.

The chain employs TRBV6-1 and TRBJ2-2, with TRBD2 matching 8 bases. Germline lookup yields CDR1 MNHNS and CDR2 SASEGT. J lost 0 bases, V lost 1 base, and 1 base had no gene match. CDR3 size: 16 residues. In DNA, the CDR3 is TGTGCCAGCAGTGAAGTGCGGGGGGCGAACACCGGGGAGCTGTTTTTT. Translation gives CASSEVRGANTGELFF.

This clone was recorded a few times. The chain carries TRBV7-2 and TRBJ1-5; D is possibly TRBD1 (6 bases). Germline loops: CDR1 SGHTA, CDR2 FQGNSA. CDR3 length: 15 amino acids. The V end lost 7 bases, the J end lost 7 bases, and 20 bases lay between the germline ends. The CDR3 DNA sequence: TGTGCCAGCACCCCCTTGGGGGGCCCAAGGCAGCCCCAGCATTTT. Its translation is CASTPLGGPRQPQHF. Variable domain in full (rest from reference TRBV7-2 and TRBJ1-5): GAGVSQSPSNKVTEKGKDVELRCDPISGHTALYWYRQSLGQGLEFLIYFQGNSAPDKSGLPSDRFSAERTGGSVSTLTIQRTQQEDSAVYLCASTPLGGPRQPQHFGDGTRLSIL.

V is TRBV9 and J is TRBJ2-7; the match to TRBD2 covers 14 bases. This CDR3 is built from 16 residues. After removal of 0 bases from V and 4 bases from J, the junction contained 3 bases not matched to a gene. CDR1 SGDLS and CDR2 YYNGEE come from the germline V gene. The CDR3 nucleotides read TGTGCCAGCAGCGTAGTAGGGACTAGCGGGAGTTACGAGCAGTACTTC. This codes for CASSVVGTSGSYEQYF.

DNA for the CDR3: TGTGCCAGCAGTGTATCGGCGAGCTCTGGAAACACCATATATTTT. Its translation: CASSVSASSGNTIYF. V usage is TRBV6-1 and J usage is TRBJ1-3, with no clear D. V was cut by 4 bases and J by 0 bases, with 10 bases left in between. Germline values: CDR1 MNHNS, CDR2 SASEGT. The CDR3 length is 15 residues.

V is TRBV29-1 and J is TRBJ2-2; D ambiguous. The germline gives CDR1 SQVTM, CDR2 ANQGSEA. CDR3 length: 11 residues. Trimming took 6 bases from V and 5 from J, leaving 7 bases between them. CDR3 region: CSVRWTGELFF. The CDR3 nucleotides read TGCAGCGTGAGGTGGACCGGGGAGCTGTTTTTT.

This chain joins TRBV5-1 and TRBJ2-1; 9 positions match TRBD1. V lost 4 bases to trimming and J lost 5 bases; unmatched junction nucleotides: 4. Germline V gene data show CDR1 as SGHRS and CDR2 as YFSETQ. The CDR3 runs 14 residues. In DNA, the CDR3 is TGCGCCAGCAGCGACAGGGGGGCAAACAATGAGCAGTTCTTC. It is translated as CASSDRGANNEQFF.

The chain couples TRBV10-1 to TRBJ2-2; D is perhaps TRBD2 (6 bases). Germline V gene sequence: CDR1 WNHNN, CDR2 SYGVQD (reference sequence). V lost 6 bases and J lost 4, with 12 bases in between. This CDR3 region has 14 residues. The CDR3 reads CASSPREATGELFF. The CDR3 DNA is TGCGCCAGCAGCCCCAGGGAGGCCACCGGGGAGCTGTTTTTT.

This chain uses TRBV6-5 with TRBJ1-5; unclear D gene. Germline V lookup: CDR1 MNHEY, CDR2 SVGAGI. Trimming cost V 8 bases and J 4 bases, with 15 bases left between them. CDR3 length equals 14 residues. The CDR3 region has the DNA TGTGCCAGCGCTGTCGGGGAGGGAAATCAGCCCCAGCATTTT. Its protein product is CASAVGEGNQPQHF.

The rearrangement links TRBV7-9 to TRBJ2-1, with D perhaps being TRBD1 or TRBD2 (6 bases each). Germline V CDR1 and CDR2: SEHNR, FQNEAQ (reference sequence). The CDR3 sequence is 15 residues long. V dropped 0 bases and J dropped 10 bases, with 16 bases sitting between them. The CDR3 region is CASSLAGGSRGEQFF. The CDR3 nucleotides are TGTGCCAGCAGCTTAGCGGGGGGCTCGCGCGGCGAGCAGTTCTTC. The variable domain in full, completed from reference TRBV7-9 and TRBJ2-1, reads DTGVSQNPRHKITKRGQNVTFRCDPISEHNRLYWYRQTLGQGPEFLTYFQNEAQLEKSRLLSDRFSAERPKGSFSTLEIQRTEQGDSAMYLCASSLAGGSRGEQFFGPGTRLTVL.

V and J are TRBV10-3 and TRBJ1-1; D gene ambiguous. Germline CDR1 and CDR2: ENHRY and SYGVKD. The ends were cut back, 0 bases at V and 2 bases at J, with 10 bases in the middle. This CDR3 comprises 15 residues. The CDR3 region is CAISESEGANTEAFF. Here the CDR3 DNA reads TGTGCCATCAGTGAGTCTGAGGGCGCTAACACTGAAGCTTTCTTT.

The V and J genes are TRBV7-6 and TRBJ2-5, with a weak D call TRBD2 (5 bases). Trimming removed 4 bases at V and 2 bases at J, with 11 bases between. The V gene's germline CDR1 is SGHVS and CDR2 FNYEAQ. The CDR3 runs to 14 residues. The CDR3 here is CASSSRDSQETQYF. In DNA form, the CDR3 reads TGTGCCAGCAGCTCCCGGGATTCACAAGAGACCCAGTACTTC.

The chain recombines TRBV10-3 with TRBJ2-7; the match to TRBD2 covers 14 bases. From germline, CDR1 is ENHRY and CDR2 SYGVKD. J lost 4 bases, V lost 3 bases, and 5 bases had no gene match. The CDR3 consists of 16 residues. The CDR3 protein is CAISDGTSGRTYEQYF. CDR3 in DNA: TGTGCCATCAGTGACGGGACTAGCGGGAGAACGTACGAGCAGTACTTC.

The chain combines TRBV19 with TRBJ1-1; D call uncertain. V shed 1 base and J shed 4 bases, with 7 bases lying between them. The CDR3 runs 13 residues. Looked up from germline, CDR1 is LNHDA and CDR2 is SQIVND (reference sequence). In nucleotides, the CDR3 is TGTGCCAGTAGTATAGGGGTTGGCACTGAAGCTTTCTTT. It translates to CASSIGVGTEAFF.